The next 3 T cell receptor beta chains were all read from a single sample in a study of identical twins. TCRdb reanalysed the 5' RACE reads using MiXCR and keeps one entry per CDR3 protein. Altogether just under 650,000 distinct CDR3 sequences are present, roughly 7.2% being singletons, with the ten largest covering about 1.5%. The data also belong to a second study, concerning yellow fever vaccine responses in identical twins.

Specimen: PBMCs. Every receptor here comes from a woman between 18 and 29 years old in good health.

This clonotype has a count of ten or more. The CDR3 DNA follows: TGCGCCAGCAGTGAGAACGGCGGGAGCATAAATGAGCAGTTCTTC. Translation gives CASSENGGSINEQFF. The V and J genes are TRBV10-1 and TRBJ2-1, with 7 bases that match TRBD2. V was clipped by 2 bases and J by 7 bases; unmatched bases: 8. Germline V gene data show CDR1 as WNHNN and CDR2 as SYGVQD (reference sequence). The CDR3 contains 15 residues.

In this sample, this clonotype turned up a few times. The chain employs TRBV10-3 and TRBJ2-7; D is unclear. V lost 2 bases to trimming and J lost 3 bases, with 5 bases between them. From germline, CDR1 is ENHRY and CDR2 SYGVKD. The CDR3 totals 12 residues. Here the CDR3 reads CAISENNYEQYV. The CDR3 nucleotides read TGTGCCATCAGTGAGAACAACTACGAGCAGTACGTC.

V is TRBV20-1 and J is TRBJ2-1, with 7 bases identical to TRBD2. Germline V CDR1 and CDR2: DFQATT, SNEGSKA (reference sequence). V gave up 6 bases and J gave up 0 bases; unmatched junction bases: 5. The CDR3 spans 14 residues. In DNA, the CDR3 is TGCAGTGCAGGGAGGACTAGCTCCTACAATGAGCAGTTCTTC. Amino acid sequence: CSAGRTSSYNEQFF.